This T cell receptor beta chain was retrieved from a study of blood T cell repertoires in COVID-19. Patients of the Seattle cohort, enrolled during active infection, were followed longitudinally. The data were produced by immunoSEQ multiplex PCR, yet TCRdb's version contains in-frame clones alone and is incomplete. Found here are roughly 300,000 clones, more than 85% of them singletons; the top ten hold 2.2%. This receptor was obtained from a woman aged 25 to 39 with COVID-19, enrolled during active disease. Sample: peripheral blood.

This CDR3 is CASSGGLEQFF. CDR3 in DNA: TGCGCCAGTTCAGGGGGACTCGAGCAGTTCTTC. This rearrangement joins TRBV5-1 to TRBJ2-1, with D possibly matching TRBD1 (7 bases). CDR1 SGHRS and CDR2 YFSETQ come from the germline V gene. Trimming took 8 bases from V and 10 from J, leaving 13 bases between them. This CDR3 region has 11 residues.